Below, 20 T cell receptor beta chains from the same sample are listed, as sequenced in a study of graft-versus-host responses after intestinal transplantation. These receptors have no identified antigens. The repertoire was sequenced with immunoSEQ multiplex PCR; TCRdb's copy has only in-frame clones and lacks some. The sample records 96,000 or so clones, roughly nine tenths being singletons. The sample consisted of unstimulated CD4+ T cells sorted from spleen or lymph node cells, taken before intestinal transplant. The receptors originated from a human donor who received an intestinal transplant.

The rearrangement uses TRBV6-5 and TRBJ1-5; D is unresolved. CDR3 size: 15 residues. CDR1 and CDR2 from the germline V gene are MNHEY and SVGAGI. V dropped 4 bases and J dropped 6 bases, with 16 bases sitting between them. CDR3 DNA: TGTGCCAGCAGTTCCCGGGGAAGCGGGAGTCAGCCCCAGCATTTT. Protein: CASSSRGSGSQPQHF.

This chain uses TRBV7-7 with TRBJ2-7; 7 bases are a match to TRBD1. J lost 6 bases, V lost 6 bases, and 11 bases had no gene match. The germline V gene encodes CDR1 SSHAT and CDR2 FNYEAQ (reference sequence). The CDR3 is 14 residues long. CDR3 residues: CASSTGDGIFEQYF. Written as DNA, the CDR3 is TGTGCCAGCAGTACAGGGGATGGGATTTTCGAGCAGTACTTC.

CDR3 sequence reads: CASSDPQPGQGNEKLFF. CDR3 DNA: TGCGCCAGCAGTGACCCGCAACCGGGACAGGGTAATGAAAAACTGTTTTTT. The J gene is TRBJ1-4, the V gene TRBV10-2; 9 nucleotides line up with TRBD1. In germline, CDR1 is WSHSY, CDR2 SAAADI. The V segment lost 3 bases and the J segment 4 bases; nucleotides outside the gene matches: 9. The CDR3 has 17 amino acids.

The chain is built from TRBV6-6 and TRBJ2-7; TRBD2 aligns across 10 bases. After removal of 0 bases from V and 5 bases from J, the junction contained 7 bases not matched to a gene. This CDR3 comprises 16 residues. Per germline, CDR1 MNHNY and CDR2 SVGAGI (reference sequence). The CDR3 loop reads CASSYSSSGRNHEQYF. CDR3 DNA: TGTGCCAGCAGTTACTCGAGTAGCGGGAGGAACCACGAGCAGTACTTC.

V gene TRBV27 combines with J gene TRBJ1-1; no reliable D call. The V gene's germline CDR1 is MNHEY and CDR2 SMNVEV (reference sequence). This CDR3 region has 13 residues. Trimming removed 0 bases at V and 9 bases at J, with 11 bases between. In nucleotides, the CDR3 is TGTGCCAGCAGTTTATCGCCCCTATCTAAAGCTTTCTTT. This codes for CASSLSPLSKAFF.

The chain recombines TRBV19 with TRBJ1-4; 10 nucleotides match TRBD1. The germline gives CDR1 LNHDA, CDR2 SQIVND (reference sequence). V lost 5 bases, J lost 4 bases, and 10 bases stayed unmatched. The CDR3 totals 17 residues. CDR3 sequence: CASSRRGTGVFNEKLFF. The CDR3 bases are TGTGCCAGTAGTCGCCGCGGGACAGGGGTTTTTAATGAAAAACTGTTTTTT.

This rearrangement joins TRBV7-9 to TRBJ1-1, with a tentative D call TRBD1 (6 bases). Germline V gene data show CDR1 as SEHNR and CDR2 as FQNEAQ (reference sequence). The CDR3 is 16 amino acids. V lost 3 bases to trimming and J lost 0 bases, with 14 bases between them. CDR3 region: CASSFGGGVMNTEAFF. CDR3 bases: TGTGCCAGCAGCTTCGGGGGGGGCGTCATGAACACTGAAGCTTTCTTT.

In this sample, this clone turned up once. This chain links TRBV5-6 with TRBJ1-2; maybe TRBD1 (5 bases). The germline V gene encodes CDR1 SGHDT and CDR2 YYEEEE. V gave up 0 bases and J gave up 8 bases, with 14 bases separating them. This CDR3 contains 14 residues. Here the CDR3 reads CASSLVSGLGGYTF. CDR3 coding DNA: TGTGCCAGCAGCTTGGTTTCAGGGCTGGGGGGCTACACCTTC. The full variable domain, in which reference TRBV5-6 and TRBJ1-2 provide the parts outside the CDR3, is DAGVTQSPTHLIKTRGQQVTLRCSPKSGHDTVSWYQQALGQGPQFIFQYYEEEERQRGNFPDRFSGHQFPNYSSELNVNALLLGDSALYLCASSLVSGLGGYTFGSGTRLTVV.

This clone was seen a single time. Other DNA sequences within the sample encode an identical CDR3. The chain links TRBV5-1 to TRBJ2-5; 8 nucleotides agree with TRBD2. Germline assignment: CDR1 SGHRS and CDR2 YFSETQ. J lost 2 bases, V lost 3 bases, and 0 bases had no gene match. The CDR3 is made up of 13 amino acids. Here the CDR3 reads CASSSGGQETQYF. In DNA, the CDR3 is TGCGCCAGCAGCTCGGGGGGGCAAGAGACCCAGTACTTC. Based on the CDR3 plus reference TRBV5-1 and TRBJ2-5, the full variable domain is KAGVTQTPRYLIKTRGQQVTLSCSPISGHRSVSWYQQTPGQGLQFLFEYFSETQRNKGNFPGRFSGRQFSNSRSEMNVSTLELGDSALYLCASSSGGQETQYFGPGTRLLVL.

The chain recombines TRBV30 with TRBJ1-4, with D possibly matching TRBD1 (6 bases). Trimming removed 0 bases from V and 8 bases from J, with 13 bases in between. The germline CDR1 and CDR2 sequences are GTSNPN and SVGIG (reference sequence). CDR3 length: 14 residues. The CDR3 DNA reads TGTGCCTGGAGTGTCTACAGGGCCTCCGAAAAACTGTTTTTT. Encoded protein: CAWSVYRASEKLFF.

For the CDR3, the DNA is TGTGCAAGTCGCCCCACTCCGGGACAACCCTTCGGAGAGCAGTACTTC. Protein: CASRPTPGQPFGEQYF. The rearrangement uses TRBV12-2 and TRBJ2-7; the table's TRBD1 call for D was not verified on the DNA. TRBV12-2 is labeled a pseudogene. This CDR3 comprises 16 residues.

This chain connects TRBV30 to TRBJ1-6; 8 bases fit TRBD1. The CDR3 totals 14 residues. J lost 2 bases, V lost 7 bases, and 4 bases had no gene match. Germline CDR1 reads GTSNPN; CDR2 reads SVGIG (reference sequence). The CDR3 protein is CAYGQGPYNSPLHF. The CDR3 region has the DNA TGTGCCTACGGACAGGGCCCCTATAATTCACCCCTCCACTTT.

A few counts support this clone. The CDR3: CASSPGTGGTQYF. The CDR3 region has the DNA TGTGCCAGCAGCCCAGGGACCGGGGGGACGCAGTATTTT. The chain links TRBV5-5 to TRBJ2-3; 7 bases match TRBD2. Looked up from germline, CDR1 is SGHKS and CDR2 is YYEKEE (reference sequence). The CDR3 has 13 amino acids. J was trimmed by 9 bases and V by 4 bases; bases with no gene match: 8.

This clone was recorded once. The chain uses TRBV29-1 and TRBJ2-2, with 7 bases fitting TRBD2. CDR1 is SQVTM and CDR2 is ANQGSEA in the germline V gene. The CDR3 covers 13 residues. V dropped 7 bases and J dropped 5; count of bases not matched to a gene: 7. The CDR3 loop reads CSAGTTITGELFF. The DNA for the CDR3 is TGCAGCGCCGGGACTACGATTACCGGGGAGCTGTTTTTT.

J is TRBJ2-7 and V is TRBV30; D may be TRBD1 (6 bases). Germline CDR1 and CDR2: GTSNPN and SVGIG (reference sequence). With 3 bases removed from V and 2 bases from J, the gap between germline ends came to 14 bases. This CDR3 is 14 amino acids long. The CDR3 DNA reads TGTGCCTGGAGGAGGGACACCGTGACCTACGAGCAGTACTTC. Its protein is CAWRRDTVTYEQYF.

A single count supports this clone. The V gene is TRBV6-6, the J gene TRBJ1-4; 7 nucleotides match TRBD1. The CDR3 loop spans 14 amino acids. Trimming at V came to 6 bases and at J to 8 bases, leaving 9 bases not matched to a gene. Per the germline V gene, CDR1 is MNHNY and CDR2 is SVGAGI (reference sequence). The DNA of the CDR3 is TGTGCCAGCAGGACAGGGTTTGAAGTCGAAAAACTGTTTTTT. Translation gives CASRTGFEVEKLFF.

The gene calls are TRBV11-3 and TRBJ2-7; 8 positions agree with TRBD1. CDR1 and CDR2 from the germline V gene are SGHNT and YENEEA. This CDR3 contains 15 residues. V lost 1 base, J lost 3 bases, and 5 bases stayed unmatched. This CDR3 is CASSLAAGGDYEQYF. The CDR3, as DNA: TGTGCCAGCAGCTTAGCTGCAGGGGGCGACTACGAGCAGTACTTC.

In this sample, this clone turned up once. The CDR3 nucleotides read TGTGCCAGCATTCCGGGGACAGGGTTGGTTTCGTATCAGCCCCAGCATTTT. The encoded protein is CASIPGTGLVSYQPQHF. The chain couples TRBV28 to TRBJ1-5, with 9 bases matching TRBD1. In germline, CDR1 is MDHEN, CDR2 SYDVKM. V shed 7 bases and J 5 bases; nucleotides not matched to a gene: 15. The CDR3 loop spans 17 amino acids.

The chain couples TRBV28 to TRBJ1-6, with D possibly TRBD1 on 6 matching bases. The CDR3 spans 15 residues. V gave up 7 bases and J gave up 6 bases, with 16 bases separating them. CDR1 is MDHEN, CDR2 SYDVKM, per germline. CDR3 amino acids: CASMKTGTINSPLHF. The CDR3 region has the DNA TGTGCCAGCATGAAGACAGGTACAATTAATTCACCCCTCCACTTT.

The chain carries TRBV6-6 and TRBJ2-7; 8 nucleotides agree with TRBD2. Losses at the gene ends were 5 bases for V and 6 bases for J; bases not matched to a gene: 9. The CDR3 consists of 14 residues. Germline-derived CDR1 and CDR2 are MNHNY and SVGAGI (reference sequence). CDR3 loop: CASSKGAGVTEQYF. The CDR3 nucleotides are TGTGCCAGCAGTAAAGGAGCGGGAGTGACCGAGCAGTACTTC.